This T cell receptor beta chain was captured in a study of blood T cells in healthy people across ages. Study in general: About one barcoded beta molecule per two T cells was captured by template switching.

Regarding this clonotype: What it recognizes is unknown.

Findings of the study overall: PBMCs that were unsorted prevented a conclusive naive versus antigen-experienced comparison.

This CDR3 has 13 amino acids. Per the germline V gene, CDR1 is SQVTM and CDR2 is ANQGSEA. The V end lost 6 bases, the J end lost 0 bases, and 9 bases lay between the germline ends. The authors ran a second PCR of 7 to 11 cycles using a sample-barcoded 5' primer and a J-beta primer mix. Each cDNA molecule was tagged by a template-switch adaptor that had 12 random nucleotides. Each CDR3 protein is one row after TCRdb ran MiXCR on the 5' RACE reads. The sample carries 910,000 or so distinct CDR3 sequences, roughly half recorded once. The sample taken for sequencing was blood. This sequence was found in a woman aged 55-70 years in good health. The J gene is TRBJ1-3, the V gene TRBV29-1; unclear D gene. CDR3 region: CSVSESSGNTIYF. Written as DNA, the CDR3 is TGCAGCGTCTCAGAGAGCTCTGGAAACACCATATATTTT.